Below are 11 T cell receptor beta chains sequenced from a single sample in a study of CD8 T cells in ankylosing spondylitis. TCRdb reanalysed the 5' RACE reads using MiXCR and keeps one entry per CDR3 protein. The table has over 150,000 distinct CDR3 sequences, 9.5% to 15% seen once. The sample consisted of blood, either unsorted or a sorted T cell fraction (not recorded which). The source of these receptors is a male donor with ankylosing spondylitis or in good health (not recorded which).

The genes are TRBV20-1 and TRBJ1-1; D is unresolved. The CDR3 runs 14 residues. The germline CDR1 and CDR2 sequences are DFQATT and SNEGSKA (reference sequence). With 1 base removed from V and 3 bases from J, the gap between germline ends came to 12 bases. In DNA, the CDR3 is TGCAGTGCTAGAGGGGGAGGAGGAGACACTGAAGCTTTCTTT. Encoded protein: CSARGGGGDTEAFF.

The chain is built from TRBV6-1 and TRBJ1-1; TRBD1 is a possible D gene (5 bases). Trimming took 6 bases from V and 0 from J, leaving 20 bases between them. CDR3 length: 17 residues. CDR1 is MNHNS and CDR2 is SASEGT in the germline V gene. The CDR3 loop reads CASSPQEGLSMNTEAFF. The CDR3 nucleotides read TGTGCCAGCAGCCCCCAAGAGGGGTTATCAATGAACACTGAAGCTTTCTTT.

The gene calls are TRBV20-1 and TRBJ2-1; 8 bases line up with TRBD2. The CDR3 contains 15 residues. The V segment lost 0 bases and the J segment 6 bases; nucleotides outside the gene matches: 7. Per the germline V gene, CDR1 is DFQATT and CDR2 is SNEGSKA (reference sequence). CDR3 sequence: CSAREASGWVNEQFF. CDR3 bases: TGCAGTGCTAGAGAGGCTAGCGGGTGGGTCAATGAGCAGTTCTTC.

J is TRBJ2-5 and V is TRBV12-3 or TRBV12-4; 8 bases agree with TRBD2. This CDR3 is 15 amino acids long. V gave up 4 bases and J gave up 7 bases; unmatched junction bases: 11. CDR3 sequence (DNA): TGTGCCAGCAGTTCCGAGCGGGAGTGGCTGGGGACCCAGTACTTC. Protein product: CASSSEREWLGTQYF.

The chain joins TRBV6-1 to TRBJ2-7; D gene ambiguous. This CDR3 comprises 13 residues. Trimming left V 3 bases short and J 2 bases short, with 8 bases between. Germline V gene lookup returns CDR1 MNHNS and CDR2 SASEGT. In nucleotides, the CDR3 is TGTGCCAGCAGTGAGACATGGGCCTACGAGCAGTACTTC. It yields the protein CASSETWAYEQYF.

At least ten counts were recorded for this clonotype. The chain employs TRBV12-3 or TRBV12-4 and TRBJ2-1; D is possibly TRBD1 (5 bases). The CDR3 consists of 16 residues. Trimming left V 1 base short and J 0 bases short, with 10 bases between. CDR3 sequence reads: CASSLGGRGSYNEQFF. Written as DNA, the CDR3 is TGTGCCAGCAGTTTAGGGGGAAGGGGCTCCTACAATGAGCAGTTCTTC.

The V gene is TRBV18, the J gene TRBJ2-5; D may correspond to TRBD1 or TRBD2 (5 bases each). Looked up from germline, CDR1 is KGHSH and CDR2 is LQKENI. V gave up 3 bases and J gave up 5 bases, with 13 bases separating them. The CDR3 has 14 residues. DNA for the CDR3: TGTGCCAGCTCACCGACGGGACGATGGGAGACCCAGTACTTC. Translated: CASSPTGRWETQYF.

In this sample, this clonotype turned up many times. The V call is TRBV5-5, the J call TRBJ2-1; unclear D gene. The CDR3 totals 15 residues. Trimming stripped 4 bases from V and 15 bases from J, with 26 bases between. Germline CDR1 is SGHKS and CDR2 is YYEKEE (reference sequence). CDR3 bases: TGTGCCAGCAGCCCAGAACTGGGCGCAGCGTCAAAGAGGTTCTTC. Protein: CASSPELGAASKRFF.

This clonotype was seen a handful of times. This sequence joins TRBV10-3 and TRBJ2-1; D perhaps matches TRBD2 (5 bases). Trimming pared 3 bases from V and 4 bases from J, leaving 13 bases between. The CDR3 extends over 15 amino acids. CDR1 is ENHRY, CDR2 SYGVKD, per germline. CDR3 region: CAISDPAARYNEQFF. The CDR3, as DNA: TGTGCCATCAGTGACCCAGCGGCGAGATACAATGAGCAGTTCTTC.

Of note for this clonotype: An end of the junction differs from the germline gene, which may be a read error. This chain uses TRBV2 with TRBJ2-5; D remains unclear. The CDR3 has 10 residues. Germline V CDR1 and CDR2: SNHLY, FYNNEI. The CDR3 DNA sequence: TGTGCCAGCAGGGAAGGGACCCAGTACTTC. This sequence encodes CASREGTQYF.

The rearrangement uses TRBV7-9 and TRBJ2-1; D tentatively fits TRBD1 or TRBD2 (5 bases each). The CDR3 length is 12 residues. CDR1 is SEHNR, CDR2 FQNEAQ, per germline (reference sequence). V was trimmed by 7 bases and J by 10 bases, leaving 14 bases between them. CDR3 protein: CASIGTPGEQFF. As DNA, the CDR3 is TGTGCCAGCATCGGGACGCCTGGGGAGCAGTTCTTC. The variable domain in full, completed from reference TRBV7-9 and TRBJ2-1, reads DTGVSQNPRHKITKRGQNVTFRCDPISEHNRLYWYRQTLGQGPEFLTYFQNEAQLEKSRLLSDRFSAERPKGSFSTLEIQRTEQGDSAMYLCASIGTPGEQFFGPGTRLTVL.